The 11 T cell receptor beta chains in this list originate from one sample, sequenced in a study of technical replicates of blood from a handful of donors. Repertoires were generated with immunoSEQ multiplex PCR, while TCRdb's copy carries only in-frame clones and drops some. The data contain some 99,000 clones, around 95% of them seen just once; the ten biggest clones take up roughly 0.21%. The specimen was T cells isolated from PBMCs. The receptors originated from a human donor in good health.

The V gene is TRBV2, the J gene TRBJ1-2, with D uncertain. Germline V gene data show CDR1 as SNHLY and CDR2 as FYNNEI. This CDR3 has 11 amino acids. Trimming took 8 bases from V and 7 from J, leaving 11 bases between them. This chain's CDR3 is CASGMGSGYTF. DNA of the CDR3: TGTGCCAGCGGAATGGGCAGTGGCTACACCTTC.

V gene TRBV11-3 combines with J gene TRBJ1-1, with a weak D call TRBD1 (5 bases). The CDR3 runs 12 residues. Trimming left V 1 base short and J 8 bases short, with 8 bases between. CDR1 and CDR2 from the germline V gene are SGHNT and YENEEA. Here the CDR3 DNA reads TGTGCCAGCAGCTTAGGGGGCCCCGAAGCTTTCTTT. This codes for CASSLGGPEAFF.

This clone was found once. CDR3 loop: CASCEAGGPHEQYF. In nucleotides, the CDR3 is TGTGCCAGCTGCGAAGCGGGAGGGCCTCACGAGCAGTACTTC. This chain links TRBV2 with TRBJ2-7, with 10 nucleotides matching TRBD2. The J segment lost 5 bases and the V segment lost 8 bases, leaving 9 bases of the junction unmatched. The CDR3 length is 14 residues. CDR1 is SNHLY and CDR2 is FYNNEI in the germline V gene. Using reference TRBV2 and TRBJ2-7 for the parts outside the CDR3, the full variable domain is EPEVTQTPSHQVTQMGQEVILRCVPISNHLYFYWYRQILGQKVEFLVSFYNNEISEKSEIFDDQFSVERPDGSNFTLKIRSTKLEDSAMYFCASCEAGGPHEQYFGPGTRLTVT.

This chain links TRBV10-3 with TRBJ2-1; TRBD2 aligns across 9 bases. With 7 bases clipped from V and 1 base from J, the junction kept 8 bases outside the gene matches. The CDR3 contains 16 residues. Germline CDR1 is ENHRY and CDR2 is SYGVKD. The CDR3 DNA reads TGTGCCATCAAGGGGGCGGGAGGGCCTTCCTACAATGAGCAGTTCTTC. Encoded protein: CAIKGAGGPSYNEQFF.

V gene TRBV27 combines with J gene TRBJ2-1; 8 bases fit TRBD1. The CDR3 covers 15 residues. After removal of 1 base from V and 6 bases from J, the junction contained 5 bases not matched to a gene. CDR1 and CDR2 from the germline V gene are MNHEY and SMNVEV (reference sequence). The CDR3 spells CASSLFTGGGNEQFF. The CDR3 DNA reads TGTGCCAGCAGTTTATTCACAGGGGGTGGCAATGAGCAGTTCTTC.

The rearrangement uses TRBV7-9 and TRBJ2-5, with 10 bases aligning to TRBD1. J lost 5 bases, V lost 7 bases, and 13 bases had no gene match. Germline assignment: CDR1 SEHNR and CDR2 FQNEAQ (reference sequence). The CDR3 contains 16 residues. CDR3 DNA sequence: TGTGCCAGCACTAAGGACAGGGGGAAGGAGTATGAGACCCAGTACTTC. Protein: CASTKDRGKEYETQYF.

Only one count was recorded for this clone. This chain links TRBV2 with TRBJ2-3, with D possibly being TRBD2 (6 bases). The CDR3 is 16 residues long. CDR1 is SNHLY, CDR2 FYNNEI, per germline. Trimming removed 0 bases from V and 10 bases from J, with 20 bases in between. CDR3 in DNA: TGTGCCAGCAGTGAAGCGTATAGCGGAGGCCGTTGGGCGCAGTATTTT. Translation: CASSEAYSGGRWAQYF.

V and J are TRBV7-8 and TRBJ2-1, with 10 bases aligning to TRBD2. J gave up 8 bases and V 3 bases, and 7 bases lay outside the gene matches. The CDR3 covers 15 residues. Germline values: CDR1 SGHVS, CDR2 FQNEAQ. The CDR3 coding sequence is TGTGCCAGCAGCTTCGGAGCGGGGGGGCTTGATGAGCAGTTCTTC. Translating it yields CASSFGAGGLDEQFF.

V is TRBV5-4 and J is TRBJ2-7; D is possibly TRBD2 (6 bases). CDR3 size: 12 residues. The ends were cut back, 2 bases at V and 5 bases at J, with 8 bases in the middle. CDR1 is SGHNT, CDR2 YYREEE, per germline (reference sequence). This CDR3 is CASSFGGNEQYF. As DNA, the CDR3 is TGTGCCAGCAGCTTTGGCGGGAACGAGCAGTACTTC.

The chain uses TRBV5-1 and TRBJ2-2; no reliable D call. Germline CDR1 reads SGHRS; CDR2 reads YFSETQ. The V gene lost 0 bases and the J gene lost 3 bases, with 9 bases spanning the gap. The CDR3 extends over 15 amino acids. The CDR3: CASSLAGGHTGELFF. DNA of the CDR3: TGCGCCAGCAGCTTGGCCGGCGGTCACACCGGGGAGCTGTTTTTT.

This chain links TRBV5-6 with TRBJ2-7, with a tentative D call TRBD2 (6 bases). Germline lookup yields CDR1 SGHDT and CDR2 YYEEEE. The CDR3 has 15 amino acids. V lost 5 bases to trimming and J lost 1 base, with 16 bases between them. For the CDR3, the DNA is TGTGCCAGCAGGCAGTTGGGGGAGGAGTCCTACGAGCAGTACTTC. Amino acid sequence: CASRQLGEESYEQYF.